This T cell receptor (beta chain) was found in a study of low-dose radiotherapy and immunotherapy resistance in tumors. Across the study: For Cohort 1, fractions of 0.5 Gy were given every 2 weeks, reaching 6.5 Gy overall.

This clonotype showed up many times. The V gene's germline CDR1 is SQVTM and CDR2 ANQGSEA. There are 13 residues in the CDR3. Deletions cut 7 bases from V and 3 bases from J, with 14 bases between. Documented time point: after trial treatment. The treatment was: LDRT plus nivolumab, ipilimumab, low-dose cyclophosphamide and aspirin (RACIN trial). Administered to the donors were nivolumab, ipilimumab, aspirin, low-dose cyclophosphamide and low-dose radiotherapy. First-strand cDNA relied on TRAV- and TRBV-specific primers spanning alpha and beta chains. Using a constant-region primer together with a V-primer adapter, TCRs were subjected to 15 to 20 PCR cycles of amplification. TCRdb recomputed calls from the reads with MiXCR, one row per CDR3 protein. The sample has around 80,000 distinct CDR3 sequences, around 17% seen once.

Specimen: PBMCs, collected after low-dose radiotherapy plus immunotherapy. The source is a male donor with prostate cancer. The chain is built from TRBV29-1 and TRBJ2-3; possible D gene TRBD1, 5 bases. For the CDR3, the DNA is TGCAGCGGCGGACATCCAGGTACAGATACGCAGTATTTT. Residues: CSGGHPGTDTQYF.